This TCR beta chain appears in the sequencing data of a study of shared clonotypes between healthy human individuals. General study findings and limits: Estimated richness was generally greater in naive than memory subsets.

Naive CD8 isolation took CD45RO-negative cells positively selected for CCR7 and excluded terminally differentiated effector memory CD45RA+ cells. Looked up from germline, CDR1 is SQVTM and CDR2 is ANQGSEA. V was pared by 5 bases and J by 2 bases, with 10 bases between. This CDR3 contains 14 residues. In regard to this clone: No antigen is known for it.

Assay: immunoSEQ multiplex PCR; the TCRdb copy retains only in-frame clones and omits some. This sample carries about 600,000 clones, roughly 98% of them seen once, and the ten largest clones take 0.3%. The source is a man aged 25-45 years in good health. The chain joins TRBV29-1 to TRBJ2-6; D possibly corresponds to TRBD1 (6 bases). The specimen sequenced was naive CD8+ T cells sorted from blood. CDR3 region: CSVPGTTGANVLTF. In DNA form, the CDR3 reads TGCAGCGTTCCCGGGACAACTGGGGCCAACGTCCTGACTTTC. Full variable domain (missing parts from reference TRBV29-1 and TRBJ2-6): SAVISQKPSRDICQRGTSLTIQCQVDSQVTMMFWYRQQPGQSLTLIATANQGSEATYESGFVIDKFPISRPNLTFSTLTVSNMSPEDSSIYLCSVPGTTGANVLTFGAGSRLTVL.